One sample yielded the 26 T cell receptor beta chains listed below, sequenced in a study of T-cell reconstitution after alpha-beta-depleted transplantation in children. TCRbeta library preparation incorporated unique molecular identifiers. A single record per CDR3 protein comes from TCRdb applying MiXCR to the PCR reads. In the table there are around 360,000 distinct CDR3 sequences, over 9% of which are singletons. Material: PBMCs from the stem cell graft donor, obtained from the stem cell graft. Source of these receptors: a human donor who donated a stem cell graft to a child with acute lymphoblastic leukemia.

Note on this clonotype: One end of the junction varies from germline; a read error may be responsible. The chain joins TRBV3-1 to TRBJ1-5; D is unresolved. The CDR3 contains 13 residues. Germline V lookup: CDR1 LGHDT, CDR2 YNNKEL (reference sequence). This CDR3 is CANSQDGNQPQHF. CDR3 DNA sequence: TGTGCCAACAGCCAAGACGGGAATCAGCCCCAGCATTTT.

About this clonotype itself: It is likely a read error, because the conserved phenylalanine at the end of the CDR3 is missing. The J gene is TRBJ2-1, the V gene TRBV4-3, with 7 nucleotides matching TRBD1. This CDR3 is 15 amino acids long. With V trimmed by 2 bases and J by 2 bases, 3 bases remained unmatched. CDR1 and CDR2 (germline): LGHNA, YSLEER. The CDR3 DNA follows: TGCGCCAGCAGCCAACAGGGGGACGCCTACAATGAGCAGTTCCTC. Its translation: CASSQQGDAYNEQFL.

The V gene is TRBV7-8, the J gene TRBJ2-4, with 14 bases lining up with TRBD2. The V gene's germline CDR1 is SGHVS and CDR2 FQNEAQ. V lost 3 bases, J lost 2 bases, and 3 bases stayed unmatched. The CDR3 is 17 amino acids. The DNA for the CDR3 is TGTGCCAGCAGCTTCCGGACTAGCGGGAGGTCCAAAAACATTCAGTACTTC. It yields the protein CASSFRTSGRSKNIQYF.

This chain uses TRBV7-2 with TRBJ2-5; D is undetermined. The CDR3 has 15 amino acids. The V gene's germline CDR1 is SGHTA and CDR2 FQGNSA. Trimming took 5 bases from V and 9 from J, leaving 22 bases between them. In nucleotides, the CDR3 is TGTGCCAGCAGCGGGCAGCCCCTCGGCTATTCAGCCCAGTACTTC. Translating gives CASSGQPLGYSAQYF.

This clonotype has more than one count but fewer than ten. The chain combines TRBV7-9 with TRBJ2-1, with a weak D call TRBD2 (6 bases). The CDR3 is made up of 15 amino acids. V was trimmed by 6 bases and J by 8 bases, leaving 20 bases between them. Germline lookup yields CDR1 SEHNR and CDR2 FQNEAQ (reference sequence). The CDR3 here is CASRPTGEGRDEQFF. Written as DNA, the CDR3 is TGTGCCAGCAGGCCGACGGGGGAAGGTAGGGATGAGCAGTTCTTC.

The rearrangement uses TRBV12-3 or TRBV12-4 and TRBJ1-3; no clear D gene. CDR3 length equals 13 residues. Trimming pared 8 bases from V and 2 bases from J, leaving 10 bases between. The CDR3 region is CASGPWAGNTIYF. CDR3 coding DNA: TGTGCCAGCGGCCCCTGGGCTGGAAACACCATATATTTT.

The rearrangement joins TRBV12-3 or TRBV12-4 to TRBJ2-7, with D possibly matching TRBD2 (5 bases). V lost 6 bases to trimming and J lost 4 bases, with 16 bases between them. The CDR3 totals 14 residues. The CDR3 sequence is CASSSGLGSYEQYF. The CDR3, as DNA: TGTGCCAGCAGCTCGGGGTTGGGTTCGTACGAGCAGTACTTC.

The V gene is TRBV19, the J gene TRBJ2-7; tentatively, D is TRBD1 (6 bases). The CDR3 loop spans 13 amino acids. V was shortened by 7 bases and J by 0 bases, with 10 bases between the two germline ends. Looked up from germline, CDR1 is LNHDA and CDR2 is SQIVND (reference sequence). The CDR3 is CASIDRPSYEQYF. CDR3 nucleotides: TGTGCCAGTATAGACAGGCCCTCCTACGAGCAGTACTTC.

The chain joins TRBV30 to TRBJ2-5; either TRBD1 or TRBD2 may fit D (5 bases each). The ends were cut back, 0 bases at V and 4 bases at J, with 9 bases in the middle. The germline V gene encodes CDR1 GTSNPN and CDR2 SVGIG (reference sequence). The CDR3 is 13 residues long. CDR3 in DNA: TGTGCCTGGAGTGTACATGGGGGAGAGACCCAGTACTTC. Protein sequence: CAWSVHGGETQYF.

The V gene is TRBV6-1, the J gene TRBJ1-4, with 7 bases that match TRBD1. The CDR3 has 13 amino acids. Trimming at V came to 8 bases and at J to 6 bases, leaving 6 bases not matched to a gene. CDR1 MNHNS and CDR2 SASEGT come from the germline V gene. Here the CDR3 DNA reads TGTGCCAGCCGAAACAGGGGATATGAAAAACTGTTTTTT. Protein product: CASRNRGYEKLFF.

The chain combines TRBV29-1 with TRBJ2-7; 9 bases are shared with TRBD1. The CDR3 extends over 13 amino acids. In germline, CDR1 is SQVTM, CDR2 ANQGSEA. Trimming cost V 6 bases and J 3 bases; bases outside gene matches: 6. CDR3 amino acids: CSVQDRGVYEQYF. CDR3 coding DNA: TGCAGCGTCCAGGACAGGGGAGTCTACGAGCAGTACTTC.

This clonotype was counted ten times or more. The chain recombines TRBV6-5 with TRBJ1-1; TRBD1 aligns across 7 bases. Germline values: CDR1 MNHEY, CDR2 SVGAGI. The J segment lost 9 bases and the V segment lost 4 bases, leaving 8 bases of the junction unmatched. The CDR3 totals 13 residues. The CDR3 coding sequence is TGTGCCAGCAGTTCGAACAGGGGCGGGCAAGCTTTCTTT. Protein product: CASSSNRGGQAFF.

Only a few counts were recorded for this clonotype. The genes are TRBV3-1 and TRBJ2-7; 7 bases are a match to TRBD2. Germline V lookup: CDR1 LGHDT, CDR2 YNNKEL (reference sequence). This CDR3 is built from 15 residues. The trim removed 1 base at V and 1 base at J, leaving 4 bases unmatched. The CDR3 DNA follows: TGTGCCAGCAGCCAAGTCGGTAGCGGGTCCTACGAGCAGTACTTC. Encoded protein: CASSQVGSGSYEQYF.

There are a few counts of this clonotype. The chain links TRBV6-5 to TRBJ2-7, with TRBD2 as a possible D gene (5 bases). V lost 0 bases to trimming and J lost 5 bases, with 17 bases between them. Germline V gene lookup returns CDR1 MNHEY and CDR2 SVGAGI. The CDR3 totals 16 residues. CDR3 sequence: CASSYSSPAGEDEQYF. The CDR3 DNA follows: TGTGCCAGCAGTTACTCGTCCCCGGCGGGTGAGGACGAGCAGTACTTC.

By share, this clonotype ranks as medium-sized. A single base separates this from a much larger clone, so it may be a read error. The chain joins TRBV15 to TRBJ2-6, with a weak D call TRBD1 (6 bases). The CDR3 is 16 residues long. CDR1 and CDR2 (germline): LNHNV, YYDKDF (reference sequence). The CDR3 is CATSRETGTGANGLTF. The CDR3 DNA sequence: TGTGCCACCAGCAGAGAGACAGGAACTGGGGCCAACGGCCTGACTTTC.

This clonotype was picked up a small number of times. The chain couples TRBV5-1 to TRBJ2-2; 9 bases match TRBD1. Germline lookup yields CDR1 SGHRS and CDR2 YFSETQ. The CDR3 extends over 15 amino acids. V dropped 5 bases and J dropped 2; count of bases not matched to a gene: 4. CDR3 nucleotides: TGCGCCAGCAGTCCCACAGGGGGCAACACCGGGGAGCTGTTTTTT. Amino acid sequence: CASSPTGGNTGELFF.

This clonotype was counted many times. The chain recombines TRBV5-1 with TRBJ2-5; TRBD1 or TRBD2 may be the D gene (6 bases each). V lost 1 base and J 5 bases, leaving 12 bases between the germline ends. The CDR3 is 14 amino acids. Germline V CDR1 and CDR2: SGHRS, YFSETQ. The CDR3 DNA sequence: TGCGCCAGCAGCTTGCCCGGGGGCGCGGAGACCCAGTACTTC. This sequence encodes CASSLPGGAETQYF.

This clonotype was picked up a small number of times. The chain has TRBV12-3 or TRBV12-4 and TRBJ1-2, with unresolved D. The CDR3 extends over 14 amino acids. Trimming stripped 5 bases from V and 1 base from J, with 11 bases between. CDR3 loop: CASSPGIVNYGYTF. In nucleotides, the CDR3 is TGTGCCAGCAGTCCCGGGATAGTTAACTATGGCTACACCTTC.

The rearrangement links TRBV5-1 to TRBJ2-5; 8 bases map to TRBD1. Germline CDR1 reads SGHRS; CDR2 reads YFSETQ. CDR3 length: 16 amino acids. The J segment lost 4 bases and the V segment lost 1 base, leaving 9 bases of the junction unmatched. The CDR3 DNA reads TGCGCCAGCAGCTTGTTCGGACAGGGTGGAGGAGAGACCCAGTACTTC. Protein product: CASSLFGQGGGETQYF. Looking up the rest from reference TRBV5-1 and TRBJ2-5 gives the full variable domain: KAGVTQTPRYLIKTRGQQVTLSCSPISGHRSVSWYQQTPGQGLQFLFEYFSETQRNKGNFPGRFSGRQFSNSRSEMNVSTLELGDSALYLCASSLFGQGGGETQYFGPGTRLLVL.

In this sample, this clonotype turned up many times. The chain combines TRBV28 with TRBJ2-2; D call uncertain. Between the trimmed V and J ends, which lost 7 bases and 3 bases, there was a span of 9 bases. Germline V CDR1 and CDR2: MDHEN, SYDVKM. The CDR3 extends over 13 amino acids. The CDR3 nucleotides are TGTGCCAGCAAAGGGTGGGACACCGGGGAGCTGTTTTTT. Amino acid sequence: CASKGWDTGELFF.

The genes are TRBV7-9 and TRBJ2-1, with 14 bases lining up with TRBD2. Germline V gene lookup returns CDR1 SEHNR and CDR2 FQNEAQ (reference sequence). The CDR3 is made up of 14 amino acids. The V and J ends lost 5 bases and 8 bases, in that order; junction bases with no gene match: 2. The CDR3 protein is CASSRLAGGHEQFF. Here the CDR3 DNA reads TGTGCCAGCAGCCGACTAGCGGGAGGGCATGAGCAGTTCTTC.

This clonotype was recorded at least ten times. This chain uses TRBV6-2 or TRBV6-3 with TRBJ1-5; 9 bases line up with TRBD1. This CDR3 contains 15 residues. Germline CDR1 MNHEY, CDR2 SVGEGT. V dropped 5 bases and J dropped 4; count of bases not matched to a gene: 6. CDR3 nucleotide sequence: TGTGCCAGCAGTCTTTGGGACAGGGTGAATCAGCCCCAGCATTTT. Protein: CASSLWDRVNQPQHF.

The chain recombines TRBV30 with TRBJ2-1, with 11 positions matching TRBD2. The V gene's germline CDR1 is GTSNPN and CDR2 SVGIG (reference sequence). The CDR3 covers 16 residues. J gave up 5 bases and V 1 base, and 7 bases lay outside the gene matches. The CDR3 DNA is TGTGCCTGGAGTGCCCGACTAGCGGGAATGAACAATGAGCAGTTCTTC. Encoded protein: CAWSARLAGMNNEQFF.

The chain uses TRBV28 and TRBJ2-7, with 7 bases aligning to TRBD1. Germline trimming cut 1 base from V and 5 bases from J; bases unmatched to any gene: 8. CDR3 length equals 15 residues. Germline V gene sequence: CDR1 MDHEN, CDR2 SYDVKM. CDR3 DNA: TGTGCCAGCAGTTTATCACCCGTGCAGGGGGACGAGCAGTACTTC. Protein: CASSLSPVQGDEQYF.

This clonotype was detected ten times or more. The chain is built from TRBV28 and TRBJ2-3, with 13 bases lining up with TRBD2. In germline, CDR1 is MDHEN, CDR2 SYDVKM. V was pared by 4 bases and J by 4 bases, with 5 bases of the junction left unmatched. CDR3 length: 16 amino acids. The CDR3 region has the DNA TGTGCCAGCAGTTCCCTGACTAGCGGGAGGCCAGATACGCAGTATTTT. Its translation is CASSSLTSGRPDTQYF. The variable domain in full, with the rest retrieved from reference TRBV28 and TRBJ2-3, is DVKVTQSSRYLVKRTGEKVFLECVQDMDHENMFWYRQDPGLGLRLIYFSYDVKMKEKGDIPEGYSVSREKKERFSLILESASTNQTSMYLCASSSLTSGRPDTQYFGPGTRLTVL.

This clonotype has a handful of counts. The chain couples TRBV29-1 to TRBJ2-1; D is unclear. V dropped 5 bases and J dropped 6 bases, with 11 bases sitting between them. This CDR3 has 12 residues. Germline V gene lookup returns CDR1 SQVTM and CDR2 ANQGSEA. The CDR3 sequence is CSVRVTGNEQFF. Written as DNA, the CDR3 is TGCAGCGTTCGGGTGACGGGCAATGAGCAGTTCTTC.